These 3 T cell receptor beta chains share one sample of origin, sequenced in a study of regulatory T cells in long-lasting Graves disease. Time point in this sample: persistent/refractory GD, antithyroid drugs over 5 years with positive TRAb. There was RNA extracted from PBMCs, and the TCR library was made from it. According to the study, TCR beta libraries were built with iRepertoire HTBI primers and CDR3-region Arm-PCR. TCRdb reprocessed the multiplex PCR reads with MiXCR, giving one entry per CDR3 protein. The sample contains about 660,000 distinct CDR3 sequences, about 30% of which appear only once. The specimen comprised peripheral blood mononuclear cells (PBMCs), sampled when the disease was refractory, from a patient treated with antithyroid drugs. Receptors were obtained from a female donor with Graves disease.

The CDR3 DNA sequence: TGTGCCAGCAGCCCGGGGACTAGCACAGATACGCAGTATTTT. Its protein is CASSPGTSTDTQYF. V and J are TRBV11-2 and TRBJ2-3; TRBD2 is a possible D gene (6 bases). This CDR3 is 14 amino acids long. Per germline, CDR1 SGHAT and CDR2 FQNNGV. Trimming left V 5 bases short and J 0 bases short, with 9 bases between.

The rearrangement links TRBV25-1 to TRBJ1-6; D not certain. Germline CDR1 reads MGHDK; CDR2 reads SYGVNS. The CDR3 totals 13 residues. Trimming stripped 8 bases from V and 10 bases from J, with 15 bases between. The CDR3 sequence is CASSFPGSSPLHF. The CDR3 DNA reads TGTGCCAGCTCGTTCCCCGGGTCGTCACCCCTCCACTTT.

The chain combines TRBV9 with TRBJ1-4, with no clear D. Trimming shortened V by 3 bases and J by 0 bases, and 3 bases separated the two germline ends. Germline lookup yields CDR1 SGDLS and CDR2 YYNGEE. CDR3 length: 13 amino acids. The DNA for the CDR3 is TGTGCCAGCAGCGGAACAACTAATGAAAAACTGTTTTTT. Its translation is CASSGTTNEKLFF. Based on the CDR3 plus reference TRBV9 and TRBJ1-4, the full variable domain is DSGVTQTPKHLITATGQRVTLRCSPRSGDLSVYWYQQSLDQGLQFLIQYYNGEERAKGNILERFSAQQFPDLHSELNLSSLELGDSALYFCASSGTTNEKLFFGSGTQLSVL.